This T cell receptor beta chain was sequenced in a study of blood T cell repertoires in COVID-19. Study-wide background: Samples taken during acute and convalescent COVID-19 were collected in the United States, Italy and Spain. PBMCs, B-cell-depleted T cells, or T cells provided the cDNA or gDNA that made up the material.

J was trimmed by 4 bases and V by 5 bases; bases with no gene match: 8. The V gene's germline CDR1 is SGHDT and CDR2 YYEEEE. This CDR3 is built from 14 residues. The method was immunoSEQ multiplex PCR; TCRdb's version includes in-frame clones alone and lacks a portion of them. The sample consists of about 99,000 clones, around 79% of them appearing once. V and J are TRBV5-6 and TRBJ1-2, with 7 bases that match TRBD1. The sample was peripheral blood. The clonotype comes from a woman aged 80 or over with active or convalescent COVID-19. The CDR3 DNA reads TGTGCCAGCAGTTCGAGGGGGCTTGGCTATGGCTACACCTTC. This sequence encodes CASSSRGLGYGYTF.